This TCR beta chain was sequenced during a study of T cell responses to AZD1222 COVID-19 vaccine. Study-wide findings and caveats: No repertoire was sampled before or during the peak T cell response, only after it.

After removal of 0 bases from V and 5 bases from J, the junction contained 9 bases not matched to a gene. Germline CDR1 SGHAT, CDR2 FQNNGV. CDR3 length equals 16 residues. A word on this clone: The antigen is not known.

TCRdb's table, derived via immunoSEQ multiplex PCR, lists solely in-frame clones and lacks some. The profile shows around 150,000 clones, about 90% of them singletons. The V call is TRBV11-2, the J call TRBJ2-5; 7 bases map to TRBD1. This specimen consisted of peripheral blood, obtained 28 days after the second dose of the MenACWY control vaccine. This receptor was obtained from an adult who received the MenACWY meningococcal vaccine as a control. Here the CDR3 reads CASSLEGVRGPETQYF. The CDR3 DNA is TGTGCCAGCAGCTTAGAAGGGGTTAGGGGGCCGGAGACCCAGTACTTC.